What follows are 12 T cell receptor delta chains derived from one specimen sequenced in a study of γδ T cells in repeated Plasmodium falciparum infection. TCRdb reanalysed the multiplex PCR reads with CATT. The sample lists under 60,000 delta-chain clones, 1.5% to 2% seen once, with around 8.6% in the top ten. Gammadelta T cells were flow-sorted from PBMC into Vgamma9/Vdelta2+ and Vdelta2-negative populations for bulk analysis. Specimen: gamma-delta T cells from blood. These receptors were taken from a pool of human donors (malaria-infected and uninfected, not separated).

This clone has more than one count but fewer than ten. TCRdb's protein for this DNA is that of a much larger clone and differs from the translation at residue 10, likely a read error; the protein shown is the DNA translation. The V gene is TRDV1, the J gene TRDJ1; D not resolved. Here the J gene was assigned by germline matching of the DNA, as TCRdb has none. Germline values: CDR1 TSWWSYY, CDR2 QGS. This CDR3 has 13 amino acids. The CDR3 loop is CALGGFPADRLIF. The CDR3 nucleotides are TGTGCTCTTGGGGGGTTTCCAGCCGATAGACTCATCTTT.

In its sample, this clone was seen many times. Other DNA variants within this sample encode the same CDR3. Here the CDR3 DNA reads TGTGCTCTTGGGGAGACTTCCCGGTACTGGGGGATGGGGATACCGTACACCGATAAACTCATCTTT. This translates into CALGETSRYWGMGIPYTDKLIF. This chain uses TRDV1 with TRDJ1; 10 nucleotides agree with TRDD3. The CDR3 contains 22 residues. J gave up 0 bases and V 3 bases, and 22 bases lay outside the gene matches. CDR1 TSWWSYY and CDR2 QGS come from the germline V gene.

Many counts were recorded for this clone. This chain links TRDV2 with TRDJ2, with 8 bases matching TRDD3. The J gene was not available in TCRdb and was assigned here by matching the DNA to germline segments. CDR3 length: 20 residues. CDR1 is GEAIGNYY, CDR2 EKD, per germline. With V trimmed by 3 bases and J by 0 bases, 17 bases remained unmatched. CDR3 region: CACDEIPVLGAQALTAQLFF. CDR3 in DNA: TGTGCCTGTGACGAGATACCAGTACTGGGGGCTCAAGCTTTGACAGCACAACTCTTCTTT.

As to this clone: The protein TCRdb lists belongs to a much larger clone and differs from this DNA's translation at residue 13, which points to a read error; the protein shown is made from the DNA. V gene TRDV1 combines with J gene TRDJ1, with unresolved D. TCRdb offers no J gene call, so here the DNA was matched to germline to obtain one. CDR3 length: 17 amino acids. Germline V gene sequence: CDR1 TSWWSYY, CDR2 QGS. The CDR3 loop is CALGELRTGLYTNKLIF. In DNA, the CDR3 is TGTGCTCTTGGGGAACTTCGGACCGGACTGTACACCAATAAACTCATCTTT.

For this clone: A far larger clone lies a single base away; this is likely a read error. This sample includes further DNA sequences coding for the same CDR3. The V call is TRDV1, the J call TRDJ1; 10 positions agree with TRDD3. The CDR3 has 16 amino acids. Germline CDR1 and CDR2: TSWWSYY and QGS. V lost 4 bases and J lost 8; bases outside the gene matches: 13. CDR3 sequence (DNA): TGTGCTCTTGGGGGCCTCCCGAGGGGGGGGATACGAAAACTCATCTTT. Protein sequence: CALGGLPRGGIRKLIF.

As regards this clone: The protein in TCRdb stems from a much larger clone and differs at residue 15 from this DNA's translation, likely a read error; here the protein is translated from the DNA. This chain uses TRDV2 with TRDJ1; 9 nucleotides line up with TRDD3. TCRdb does not report a J gene; here it was assigned by matching the DNA to germline references. V was pared by 3 bases and J by 0 bases, with 22 bases of the junction left unmatched. The CDR3 length is 21 residues. Germline-derived CDR1 and CDR2 are GEAIGNYY and EKD. DNA for the CDR3: TGTGCCTGTGACCCGATCCCCCGTACTGGTCAGGGGATACGGCACACCGATAAACTCATCTTT. Its protein product is CACDPIPRTGQGIRHTDKLIF.

Of note for this clone: TCRdb has a much larger clone's protein, which differs at residue 8 from the translation of this DNA, likely because of a read error; what is shown is the protein translated from the DNA. This chain links TRDV2 with TRDJ1; the D gene could be TRDD2 or TRDD3 (6 bases each). The J gene, left out of TCRdb, was set here by checking the DNA against germline. The CDR3 is made up of 23 amino acids. V was trimmed by 3 bases and J by 0 bases, leaving 37 bases between them. Germline assignment: CDR1 GEAIGNYY and CDR2 EKD. DNA for the CDR3: TGTGCCTGTGACTTCCTCTCACCTTCCCAGAAGGGGATTCCTCGGCGTTACACCGATAAACTCATCTTT. This translates into CACDFLSPSQKGIPRRYTDKLIF.

This clone was picked up a small number of times. Only one base separates this from a far larger clonotype, so it likely reflects a read error. The same CDR3 also results from other DNA sequences found in this sample. The chain links TRDV1 to TRDJ1; D not certain. V was pared by 1 base and J by 7 bases, with 10 bases between. The CDR3 covers 13 residues. Germline lookup yields CDR1 TSWWSYY and CDR2 QGS. The CDR3 reads CALGEPSPSKLIF. The CDR3, as DNA: TGTGCTCTTGGGGAACCGTCTCCCTCTAAACTCATCTTT.

This clone has a count of ten or more. The chain joins TRDV1 to TRDJ1; D is uncertain. The germline gives CDR1 TSWWSYY, CDR2 QGS. V dropped 0 bases and J dropped 6 bases, with 14 bases sitting between them. The CDR3 sequence is 15 residues long. DNA of the CDR3: TGTGCTCTTGGGGAACTAGTTCATACTCGCTATAAACTCATCTTT. It specifies CALGELVHTRYKLIF.

This clone was recorded many times. This may stem from a read error, because a much larger clone lies one nucleotide away. CDR3 sequence (DNA): TGTGCTCTTGGGGAACGACCGGGTGTGCTCTGGGGGATACGGTTTAGCGATAAACTCATCTTT. It translates to CALGERPGVLWGIRFSDKLIF. J is TRDJ1 and V is TRDV1; 12 positions match TRDD3. The CDR3 is 21 amino acids. Germline CDR1 reads TSWWSYY; CDR2 reads QGS. The junction had 19 bases not matched to a gene; V was cut back by 1 base and J by 4 bases.

Concerning this clone itself: Since a far larger clone is one base different, this is likely a read error. The identical CDR3 is also encoded by other nucleotide sequences in the sample. The chain combines TRDV1 with TRDJ1; D tentatively reads TRDD2 or TRDD3 (7 bases each). Germline V gene data show CDR1 as TSWWSYY and CDR2 as QGS. The V end lost 5 bases, the J end lost 1 base, and 41 bases lay between the germline ends. The CDR3 is 24 residues long. The CDR3 sequence: CALGPIGGISYESDGGGFTDKLIF. CDR3 coding DNA: TGTGCTCTTGGGCCAATCGGGGGCATTTCCTACGAGTCTGACGGCGGGGGATTCACCGATAAACTCATCTTT.

This clone was seen more than once but under ten times. With only one base between it and a far larger clone, this is likely a read error. The identical CDR3 is also encoded by other nucleotide sequences in the sample. This rearrangement joins TRDV1 to TRDJ1; TRDD3 matches at 9 bases. The J gene was not available in TCRdb and was assigned here by matching the DNA to germline segments. J was trimmed by 3 bases and V by 0 bases; bases with no gene match: 14. The CDR3 extends over 19 amino acids. The germline gives CDR1 TSWWSYY, CDR2 QGS. The CDR3 loop is CALGELVVPSLGDSDKLIF. CDR3 sequence (DNA): TGTGCTCTTGGGGAACTAGTCGTTCCTTCGCTGGGGGATTCCGATAAACTCATCTTT.